This T cell receptor beta chain was documented in a study of blood T cell repertoires in COVID-19. For the study at large: Samples representing acute and convalescent COVID-19 were sourced from the United States, Italy and Spain. PBMCs, B-cell-depleted T cells, or T cells were the source of the cDNA or gDNA that made up the material.

The CDR3 consists of 12 residues. CDR1 is GTSNPN and CDR2 is SVGIG in the germline V gene (reference sequence). In the source study's methods: Scientists estimated how many nucleated cells there were by amplifying reference gene primers. Some clones are missing from TCRdb's copy, which holds only in-frame ones; the method was immunoSEQ multiplex PCR. That table gives V, J and clone size, and the DNA gave D and trimming. The table includes over 95,000 clones, more than 75% detected once. Source material: peripheral blood. V usage is TRBV30 and J usage is TRBJ2-1; 10 bases fit TRBD1. The source of this sequence is a man aged 40-49 years with acute or convalescent COVID-19. CDR3 DNA: TGTGCAACCGGGACAGGGGACAATGAGCAGTTCTTC. This encodes CATGTGDNEQFF.